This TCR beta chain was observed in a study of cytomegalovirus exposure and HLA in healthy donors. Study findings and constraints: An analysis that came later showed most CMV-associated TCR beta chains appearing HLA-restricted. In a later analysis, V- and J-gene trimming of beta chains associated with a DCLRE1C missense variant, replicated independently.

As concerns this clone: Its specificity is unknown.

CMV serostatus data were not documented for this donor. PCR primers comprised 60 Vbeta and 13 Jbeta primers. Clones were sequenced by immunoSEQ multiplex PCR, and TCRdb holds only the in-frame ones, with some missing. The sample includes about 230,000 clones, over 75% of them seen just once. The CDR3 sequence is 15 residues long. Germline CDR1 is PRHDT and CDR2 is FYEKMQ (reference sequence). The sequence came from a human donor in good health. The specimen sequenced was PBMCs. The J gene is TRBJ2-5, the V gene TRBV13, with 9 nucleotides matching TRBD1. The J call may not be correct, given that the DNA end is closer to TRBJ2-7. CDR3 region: CASSGGGTGTYEQYF. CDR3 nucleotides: TGTGCCAGCAGCGGAGGAGGGACAGGGACCTACGAGCAGTACTTC.